The 15 T cell receptor beta chains given below trace back to one sample, sequenced in a study of OX40 agonist ivuxolimab in advanced cancers. The assay was immunoSEQ multiplex PCR, and TCRdb's table has in-frame clones only and misses some. The sample has fewer than 55,000 clones, approximately 80% seen once. The sample in question was CD4+ or CD8+ T cells sorted from blood, obtained in a trial of the OX40 agonist ivuxolimab. The receptors were gathered from an adult with an advanced solid tumor such as melanoma, head and neck, liver or kidney cancer.

This chain links TRBV9 with TRBJ2-1; D may be TRBD1 or TRBD2 (7 bases each). The CDR3 is 16 amino acids. V lost 3 bases to trimming and J lost 0 bases, with 13 bases between them. The germline V gene has CDR1 SGDLS and CDR2 YYNGEE. The CDR3 loop is CASSAGGDGSYNEQFF. The CDR3 region has the DNA TGTGCCAGCAGCGCAGGGGGGGACGGCTCCTACAATGAGCAGTTCTTC. Complete variable domain (other parts from reference TRBV9 and TRBJ2-1): DSGVTQTPKHLITATGQRVTLRCSPRSGDLSVYWYQQSLDQGLQFLIQYYNGEERAKGNILERFSAQQFPDLHSELNLSSLELGDSALYFCASSAGGDGSYNEQFFGPGTRLTVL.

The chain links TRBV27 to TRBJ1-1, with a possible D match to TRBD1 (5 bases). Per germline, CDR1 MNHEY and CDR2 SMNVEV (reference sequence). The CDR3 consists of 15 residues. V was pared by 0 bases and J by 0 bases, with 8 bases between. DNA of the CDR3: TGTGCCAGCAGTTTATCGACAGCCTTGAACACTGAAGCTTTCTTT. Translation gives CASSLSTALNTEAFF.

This rearrangement joins TRBV13 to TRBJ1-2; 7 nucleotides match TRBD1. V was clipped by 5 bases and J by 7 bases; unmatched bases: 10. The V gene's germline CDR1 is PRHDT and CDR2 FYEKMQ (reference sequence). The CDR3 consists of 14 residues. CDR3 DNA sequence: TGTGCCAGCAGCCAACAGGGGTTCGTAGGTGGCTACACCTTC. This sequence encodes CASSQQGFVGGYTF.

The chain is built from TRBV29-1 and TRBJ2-3; 7 bases fit TRBD2. V shed 2 bases and J 4 bases; nucleotides not matched to a gene: 12. CDR1 and CDR2 from the germline V gene are SQVTM and ANQGSEA. The CDR3 is made up of 16 amino acids. CDR3 amino acids: CSVELAGGGGADTQYF. CDR3 nucleotide sequence: TGCAGCGTTGAATTAGCGGGCGGGGGAGGTGCAGATACGCAGTATTTT.

The sample holds a few counts of this clone. V gene TRBV5-1 combines with J gene TRBJ2-1, with D maybe TRBD1 (6 bases). The germline V and J ends were trimmed by 4 bases and 1 base, with 12 bases remaining between them. The length of the CDR3 is 15 residues. Germline V lookup: CDR1 SGHRS, CDR2 YFSETQ. Here the CDR3 DNA reads TGCGCCAGCAGCCTGGGACATGAATCCTACAATGAGCAGTTCTTC. It encodes CASSLGHESYNEQFF. Filled out from reference TRBV5-1 and TRBJ2-1, the complete variable domain reads KAGVTQTPRYLIKTRGQQVTLSCSPISGHRSVSWYQQTPGQGLQFLFEYFSETQRNKGNFPGRFSGRQFSNSRSEMNVSTLELGDSALYLCASSLGHESYNEQFFGPGTRLTVL.

The chain employs TRBV5-1 and TRBJ1-2, with 8 bases identical to TRBD1. This CDR3 contains 13 residues. Trimming cost V 4 bases and J 10 bases; bases outside gene matches: 9. The germline V gene has CDR1 SGHRS and CDR2 YFSETQ. Written as DNA, the CDR3 is TGCGCCAGCAGCCCAGGGACAGGCACCGTCTACACCTTC. This translates into CASSPGTGTVYTF.

This clone was observed once. The J gene is TRBJ1-1, the V gene TRBV7-2; 8 positions match TRBD1. Trimming took 1 base from V and 4 from J; bases not matched to a gene: 5. Per germline, CDR1 SGHTA and CDR2 FQGNSA. This CDR3 spans 15 amino acids. In nucleotides, the CDR3 is TGTGCCAGCAGCTTAGGTACAGGGGGATTCACTGAAGCTTTCTTT. Translating it yields CASSLGTGGFTEAFF.

The rearrangement joins TRBV30 to TRBJ2-3; D may be TRBD1 or TRBD2 (5 bases each). The CDR3 spans 14 residues. V lost 2 bases and J 2 bases, leaving 11 bases between the germline ends. Germline loops: CDR1 GTSNPN, CDR2 SVGIG (reference sequence). CDR3 DNA: TGTGCCTGGAGTTCGGCAGGGACCACAGATACGCAGTATTTT. Translation: CAWSSAGTTDTQYF. The complete variable domain, with remaining parts taken from reference TRBV30 and TRBJ2-3, reads SQTIHQWPATLVQPVGSPLSLECTVEGTSNPNLYWYRQAAGRGLQLLFYSVGIGQISSEVPQNLSASRPQDRQFILSSKKLLLSDSGFYLCAWSSAGTTDTQYFGPGTRLTVL.

The chain employs TRBV6-6 and TRBJ2-1; 7 nucleotides match TRBD1. From germline, CDR1 is MNHNY and CDR2 SVGAGI (reference sequence). The J segment lost 8 bases and the V segment lost 2 bases, leaving 0 bases of the junction unmatched. This CDR3 has 12 residues. CDR3 amino acids: CASSYTGDEQFF. The CDR3 DNA is TGTGCCAGCAGTTACACAGGGGATGAGCAGTTCTTC.

The CDR3 DNA reads TGTGCCAGCAGTTGGACTAGCGGACGATACCAAGAGACCCAGTACTTC. It specifies CASSWTSGRYQETQYF. The chain has TRBV27 and TRBJ2-5; TRBD2 matches at 10 bases. The germline gives CDR1 MNHEY, CDR2 SMNVEV (reference sequence). The CDR3 is 16 residues long. The trim removed 4 bases at V and 0 bases at J, leaving 5 bases unmatched.

In its sample, this clone is medium-sized. J is TRBJ1-1 and V is TRBV5-1, with TRBD1 matching over 8 bases. V lost 0 bases and J lost 5; bases outside the gene matches: 3. CDR3 length: 14 residues. Germline V gene sequence: CDR1 SGHRS, CDR2 YFSETQ. CDR3 in amino acids: CASSLAGGWTEAFF. CDR3 DNA sequence: TGCGCCAGCAGCTTGGCAGGGGGCTGGACTGAAGCTTTCTTT. The variable domain in full, completed from reference TRBV5-1 and TRBJ1-1, reads KAGVTQTPRYLIKTRGQQVTLSCSPISGHRSVSWYQQTPGQGLQFLFEYFSETQRNKGNFPGRFSGRQFSNSRSEMNVSTLELGDSALYLCASSLAGGWTEAFFGQGTRLTVV.

CDR3 sequence (DNA): TGCGCCAGCAGCCAAGGGCCCCAAGCGAACACTGAAGCTTTCTTT. Its translation is CASSQGPQANTEAFF. This chain connects TRBV4-1 to TRBJ1-1; D remains ambiguous. In germline, CDR1 is MGHRA, CDR2 YSYEKL. V was clipped by 1 base and J by 1 base, with 10 bases between them. The CDR3 spans 15 residues.

Note on this clone: The same CDR3 is also encoded by other DNA sequences in this sample. The chain recombines TRBV27 with TRBJ1-2, with D unclear. Trimming cost V 5 bases and J 1 base, with 11 bases left between them. The CDR3 loop spans 14 amino acids. Germline V gene sequence: CDR1 MNHEY, CDR2 SMNVEV (reference sequence). CDR3 sequence reads: CASSGTPVNYGYTF. CDR3 sequence (DNA): TGTGCCAGCAGTGGTACACCAGTTAACTATGGCTACACCTTC.

The rearrangement joins TRBV11-3 to TRBJ2-1; D call uncertain. Trimming removed 1 base from V and 10 bases from J, with 5 bases in between. Looked up from germline, CDR1 is SGHNT and CDR2 is YENEEA. This CDR3 comprises 11 residues. The CDR3 DNA reads as TGTGCCAGCAGCTTAGGGGCAGAGCAGTTCTTC. As protein: CASSLGAEQFF.

Only a few counts were recorded for this clone. The chain couples TRBV28 to TRBJ2-7; D gene unclear. Germline CDR1 and CDR2: MDHEN and SYDVKM. The V gene lost 5 bases and the J gene lost 5 bases, with 4 bases spanning the gap. This CDR3 is built from 10 residues. CDR3 in amino acids: CASSRNEQYF. CDR3 coding DNA: TGTGCCAGCAGTCGTAACGAGCAGTACTTC. The variable domain in full, completed from reference TRBV28 and TRBJ2-7, reads DVKVTQSSRYLVKRTGEKVFLECVQDMDHENMFWYRQDPGLGLRLIYFSYDVKMKEKGDIPEGYSVSREKKERFSLILESASTNQTSMYLCASSRNEQYFGPGTRLTVT.